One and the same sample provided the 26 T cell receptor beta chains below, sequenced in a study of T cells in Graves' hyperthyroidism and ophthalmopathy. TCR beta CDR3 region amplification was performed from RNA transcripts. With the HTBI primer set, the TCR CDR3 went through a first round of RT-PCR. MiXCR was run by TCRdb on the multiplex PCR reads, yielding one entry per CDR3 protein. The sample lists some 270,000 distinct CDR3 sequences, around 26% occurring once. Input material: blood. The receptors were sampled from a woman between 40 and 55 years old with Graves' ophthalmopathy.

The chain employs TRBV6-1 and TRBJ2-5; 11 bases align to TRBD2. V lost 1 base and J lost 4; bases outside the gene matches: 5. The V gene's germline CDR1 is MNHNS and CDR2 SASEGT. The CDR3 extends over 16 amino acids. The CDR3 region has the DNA TGTGCCAGCAGTGAAGTAGCGGGAGGGAGAGGAGAGACCCAGTACTTC. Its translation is CASSEVAGGRGETQYF.

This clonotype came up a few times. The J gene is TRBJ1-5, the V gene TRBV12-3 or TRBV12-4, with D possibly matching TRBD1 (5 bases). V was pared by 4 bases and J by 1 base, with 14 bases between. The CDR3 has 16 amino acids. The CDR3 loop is CASSYSPGRSNQPQHF. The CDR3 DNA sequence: TGTGCCAGCAGTTACTCACCGGGACGAAGCAATCAGCCCCAGCATTTT.

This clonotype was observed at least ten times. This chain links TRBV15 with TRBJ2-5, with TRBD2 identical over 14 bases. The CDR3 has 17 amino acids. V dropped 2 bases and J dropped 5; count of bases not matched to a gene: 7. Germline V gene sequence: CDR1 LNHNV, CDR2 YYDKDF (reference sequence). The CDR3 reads CATSRQGTSGRVETQYF. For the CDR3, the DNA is TGTGCCACCAGCAGACAAGGGACTAGCGGGAGAGTTGAGACCCAGTACTTC.

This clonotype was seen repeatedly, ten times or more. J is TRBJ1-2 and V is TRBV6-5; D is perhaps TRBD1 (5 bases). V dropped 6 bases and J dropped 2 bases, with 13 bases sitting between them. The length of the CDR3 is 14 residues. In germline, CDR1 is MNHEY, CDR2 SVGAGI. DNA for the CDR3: TGTGCCAGCAGCATGGGACGGACGAACTATGGCTACACCTTC. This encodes CASSMGRTNYGYTF.

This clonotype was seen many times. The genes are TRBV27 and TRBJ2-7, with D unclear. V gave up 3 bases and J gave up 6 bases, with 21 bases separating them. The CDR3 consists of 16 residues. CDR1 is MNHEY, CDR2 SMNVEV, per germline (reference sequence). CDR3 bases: TGTGCCAGCAGTTTGTCAGGCCTCCTCAAGGGCCGCGAGCAGTACTTC. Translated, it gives CASSLSGLLKGREQYF.

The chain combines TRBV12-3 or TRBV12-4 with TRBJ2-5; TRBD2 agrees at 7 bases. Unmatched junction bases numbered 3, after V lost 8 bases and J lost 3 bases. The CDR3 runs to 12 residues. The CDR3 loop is CASWGGEETQYF. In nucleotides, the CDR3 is TGTGCCAGCTGGGGGGGGGAAGAGACCCAGTACTTC.

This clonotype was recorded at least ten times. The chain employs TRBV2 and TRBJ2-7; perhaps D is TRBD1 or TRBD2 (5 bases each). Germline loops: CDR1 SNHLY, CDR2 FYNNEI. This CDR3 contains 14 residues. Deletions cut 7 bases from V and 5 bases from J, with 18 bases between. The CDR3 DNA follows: TGTGCCAGCACTCCCGGGGCGCGTGGCAACGAGCAGTACTTC. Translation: CASTPGARGNEQYF.

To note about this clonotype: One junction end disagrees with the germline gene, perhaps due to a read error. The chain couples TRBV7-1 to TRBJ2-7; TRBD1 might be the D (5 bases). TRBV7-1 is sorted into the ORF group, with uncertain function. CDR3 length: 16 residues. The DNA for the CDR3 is TGTGCCAGCAGCTTCTCAGGGCTCTCTTGGCCTTACGAGCAGTCCTTC. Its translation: CASSFSGLSWPYEQSF.

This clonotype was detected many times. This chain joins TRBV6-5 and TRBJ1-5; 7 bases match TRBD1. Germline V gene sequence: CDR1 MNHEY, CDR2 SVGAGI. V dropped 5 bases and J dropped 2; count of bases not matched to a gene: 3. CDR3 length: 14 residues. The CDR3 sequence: CASSLDRGNQPQHF. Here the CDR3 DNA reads TGTGCCAGCAGTCTCGACAGGGGCAATCAGCCCCAGCATTTT.

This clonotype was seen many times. CDR3: CASRSRGKSGNTIYF. The CDR3 nucleotides read TGTGCCAGCCGGTCCAGGGGAAAGTCTGGAAACACCATATATTTT. The chain couples TRBV28 to TRBJ1-3; tentatively, D is TRBD1 (6 bases). In germline, CDR1 is MDHEN, CDR2 SYDVKM. The CDR3 extends over 15 amino acids. The V end lost 8 bases, the J end lost 1 base, and 15 bases lay between the germline ends.

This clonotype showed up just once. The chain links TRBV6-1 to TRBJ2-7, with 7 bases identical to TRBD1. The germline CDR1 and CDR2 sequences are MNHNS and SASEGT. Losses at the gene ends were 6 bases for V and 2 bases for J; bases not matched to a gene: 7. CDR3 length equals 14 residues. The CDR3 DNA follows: TGTGCCAGCAGAAGTCCGGGACAGCCCTACGAGCAGTACTTC. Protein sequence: CASRSPGQPYEQYF.

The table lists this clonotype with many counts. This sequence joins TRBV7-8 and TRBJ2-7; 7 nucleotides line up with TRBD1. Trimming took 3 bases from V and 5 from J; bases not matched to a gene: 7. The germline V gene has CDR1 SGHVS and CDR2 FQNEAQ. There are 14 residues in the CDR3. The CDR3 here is CASSFGTDFDEQYF. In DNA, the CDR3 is TGTGCCAGCAGCTTCGGGACAGATTTCGACGAGCAGTACTTC.

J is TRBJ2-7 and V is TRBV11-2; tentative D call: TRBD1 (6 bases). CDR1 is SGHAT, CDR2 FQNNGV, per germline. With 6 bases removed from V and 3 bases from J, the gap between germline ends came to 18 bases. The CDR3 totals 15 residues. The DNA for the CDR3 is TGTGCCAGCAGATCCCCCGGGACAACAAGCTACGAGCAGTACTTC. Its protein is CASRSPGTTSYEQYF.

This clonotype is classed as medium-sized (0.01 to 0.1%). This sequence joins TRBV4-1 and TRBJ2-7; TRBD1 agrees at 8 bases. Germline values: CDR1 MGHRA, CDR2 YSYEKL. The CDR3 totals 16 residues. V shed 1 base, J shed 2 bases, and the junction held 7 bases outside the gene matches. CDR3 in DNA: TGCGCCAGCAGCCAAGGGCAGGGGGCGGGTGCCTACGAGCAGTACTTC. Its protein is CASSQGQGAGAYEQYF.

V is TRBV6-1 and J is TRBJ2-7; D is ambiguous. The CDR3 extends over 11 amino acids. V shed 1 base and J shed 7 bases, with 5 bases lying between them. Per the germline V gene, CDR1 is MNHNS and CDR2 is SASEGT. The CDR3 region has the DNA TGTGCCAGCAGTGAAGTTGGAGAGCAGTACTTC. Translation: CASSEVGEQYF.

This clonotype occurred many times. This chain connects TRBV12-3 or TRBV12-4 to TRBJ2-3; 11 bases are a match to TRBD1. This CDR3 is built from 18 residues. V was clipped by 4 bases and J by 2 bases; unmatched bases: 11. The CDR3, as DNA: TGTGCCAGCAGTTCCCCCCCGGGACAGGGGGAGTACACAGATACGCAGTATTTT. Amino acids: CASSSPPGQGEYTDTQYF.

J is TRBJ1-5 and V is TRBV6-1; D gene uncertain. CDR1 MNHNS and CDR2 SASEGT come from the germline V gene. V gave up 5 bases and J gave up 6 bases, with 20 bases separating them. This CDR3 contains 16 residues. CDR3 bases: TGTGCCAGCAGTCGAAATTCACGGGATGCCAGTCAGCCCCAGCATTTT. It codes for CASSRNSRDASQPQHF.

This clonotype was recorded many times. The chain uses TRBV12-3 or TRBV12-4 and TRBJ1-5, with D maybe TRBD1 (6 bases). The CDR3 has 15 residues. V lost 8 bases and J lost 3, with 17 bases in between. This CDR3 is CASVEGGRVNQPQHF. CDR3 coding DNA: TGTGCCAGCGTTGAGGGGGGGCGGGTCAATCAGCCCCAGCATTTT.

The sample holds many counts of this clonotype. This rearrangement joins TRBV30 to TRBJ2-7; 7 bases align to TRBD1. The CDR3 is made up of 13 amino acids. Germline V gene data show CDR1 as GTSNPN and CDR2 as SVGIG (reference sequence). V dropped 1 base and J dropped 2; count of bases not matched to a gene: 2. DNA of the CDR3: TGTGCCTGGAGTGACGGGACAGCCTACGAGCAGTACTTC. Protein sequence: CAWSDGTAYEQYF.

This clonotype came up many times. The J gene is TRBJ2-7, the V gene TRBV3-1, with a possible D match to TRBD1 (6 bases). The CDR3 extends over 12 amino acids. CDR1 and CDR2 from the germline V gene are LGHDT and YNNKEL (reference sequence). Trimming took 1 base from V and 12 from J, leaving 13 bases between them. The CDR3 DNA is TGTGCCAGCAGCCAAGGAGACAGGTCGAGGTACTTC. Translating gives CASSQGDRSRYF.

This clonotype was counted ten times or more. The chain's CDR3 is CASSTTITGGSGQPQHF. The CDR3 nucleotides are TGTGCCAGCAGTACGACCATCACAGGGGGCTCTGGACAGCCCCAGCATTTT. The chain employs TRBV12-3 or TRBV12-4 and TRBJ1-5; 9 nucleotides align to TRBD1. Trimming cost V 5 bases and J 7 bases; bases outside gene matches: 15. The CDR3 runs to 17 residues.

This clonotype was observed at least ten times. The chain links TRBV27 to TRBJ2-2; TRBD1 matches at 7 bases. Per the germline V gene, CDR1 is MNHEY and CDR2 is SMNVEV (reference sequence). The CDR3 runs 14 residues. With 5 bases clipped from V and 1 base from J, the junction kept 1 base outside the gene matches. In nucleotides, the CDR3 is TGTGCCAGCAGTAGGACAGGGAACACCGGGGAGCTGTTTTTT. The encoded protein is CASSRTGNTGELFF.

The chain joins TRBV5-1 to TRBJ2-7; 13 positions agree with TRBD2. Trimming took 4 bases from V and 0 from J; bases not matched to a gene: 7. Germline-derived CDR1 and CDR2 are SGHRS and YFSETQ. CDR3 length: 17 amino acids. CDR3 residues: CASSTGLAGANSYEQYF. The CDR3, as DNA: TGCGCCAGCAGCACCGGACTAGCGGGAGCCAACTCCTACGAGCAGTACTTC.

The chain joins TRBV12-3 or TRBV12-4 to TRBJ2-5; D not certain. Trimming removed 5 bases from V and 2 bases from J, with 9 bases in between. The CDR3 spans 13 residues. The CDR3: CASSPALQETQYF. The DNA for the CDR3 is TGTGCCAGCAGTCCAGCTTTACAAGAGACCCAGTACTTC.

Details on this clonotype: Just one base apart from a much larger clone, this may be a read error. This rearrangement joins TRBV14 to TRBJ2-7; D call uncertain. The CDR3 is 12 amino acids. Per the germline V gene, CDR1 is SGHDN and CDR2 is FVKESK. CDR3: CASCHPEYEQYF. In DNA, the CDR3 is TGTGCCAGCTGCCACCCGGAGTACGAGCAGTACTTC.

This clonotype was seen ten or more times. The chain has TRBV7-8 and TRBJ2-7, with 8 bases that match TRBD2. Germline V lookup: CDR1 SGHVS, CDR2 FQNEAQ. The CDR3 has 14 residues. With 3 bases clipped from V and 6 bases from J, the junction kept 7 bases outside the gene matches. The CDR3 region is CASSLPGLVPEQYF. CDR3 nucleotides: TGTGCCAGCAGCTTGCCGGGACTAGTTCCCGAGCAGTACTTC.